The 11 T cell receptor beta chains listed next were all sequenced from one sample in a study of T cells in Graves' hyperthyroidism and ophthalmopathy. RNA transcripts were the template for amplifying TCR beta CDR3 regions. A first-round RT-PCR of the TCR CDR3 used the HTBI primer set. TCRdb recomputed calls from the multiplex PCR reads with MiXCR, one row per CDR3 protein. The table has 300,000 to 500,000 distinct CDR3 sequences, over 12% seen once. The sample was blood. The receptor set was obtained from a man aged 50 to 60 with Graves' ophthalmopathy.

This clonotype was counted many times. The chain links TRBV6-1 to TRBJ2-7; a possible D gene is TRBD2 (5 bases). This CDR3 has 12 residues. From germline, CDR1 is MNHNS and CDR2 SASEGT. V was shortened by 4 bases and J by 7 bases, with 11 bases between the two germline ends. Here the CDR3 DNA reads TGTGCCAGCAGTGGACTACTTCGGGAGCAGTACTTC. It translates to CASSGLLREQYF.

Comments on this clonotype: Being one base from a much bigger clone, this may be a read error. The chain recombines TRBV9 with TRBJ2-7, with 8 bases matching TRBD2. The better agreement between TRBJ2-1 and the DNA end casts doubt on the J call. CDR3 size: 15 residues. Germline loops: CDR1 SGDLS, CDR2 YYNGEE. The CDR3 is CASSPRLGLAYEQFF. CDR3 sequence (DNA): TGTGCCAGCAGCCCCCGGTTAGGACTAGCCTACGAGCAGTTCTTC.

This clonotype was found many times. The rearrangement uses TRBV20-1 and TRBJ2-7; 14 bases are shared with TRBD2. This CDR3 contains 15 residues. Trimming at V came to 6 bases and at J to 6 bases, leaving 10 bases not matched to a gene. Germline values: CDR1 DFQATT, CDR2 SNEGSKA (reference sequence). The CDR3: CSASRLAGGPTEQYF. The CDR3 DNA is TGCAGTGCCTCGAGACTAGCGGGAGGGCCCACCGAGCAGTACTTC.

V and J are TRBV6-1 and TRBJ2-2; the D gene is possibly TRBD2 (5 bases). With 6 bases removed from V and 4 bases from J, the gap between germline ends came to 9 bases. The germline CDR1 and CDR2 sequences are MNHNS and SASEGT. The CDR3 has 13 residues. For the CDR3, the DNA is TGTGCCAGCAGCCCCGAGGGCACCGGGGAGCTGTTTTTT. Translating gives CASSPEGTGELFF.

This clonotype appeared many times. This chain connects TRBV28 to TRBJ1-1; TRBD1 matches 7 bases. The CDR3 runs 13 residues. Germline V gene sequence: CDR1 MDHEN, CDR2 SYDVKM. J gave up 4 bases and V 5 bases, and 4 bases lay outside the gene matches. The DNA of the CDR3 is TGTGCCAGCAGTCTGGGACAGCGCACTGAAGCTTTCTTT. This encodes CASSLGQRTEAFF.

This clonotype was observed many times. The chain carries TRBV12-3 or TRBV12-4 and TRBJ2-3, with 7 bases identical to TRBD1. This CDR3 comprises 15 residues. V lost 6 bases to trimming and J lost 0 bases; unmatched junction nucleotides: 6. The CDR3 sequence is CASSLYRGSTDTQYF. The CDR3 DNA reads TGTGCCAGCAGCCTTTACAGGGGTAGCACAGATACGCAGTATTTT.

This clonotype was counted at least ten times. This sequence joins TRBV9 and TRBJ2-5; D not resolved. CDR1 is SGDLS, CDR2 YYNGEE, per germline. Trimming pared 0 bases from V and 9 bases from J, leaving 9 bases between. This CDR3 region has 12 residues. The DNA for the CDR3 is TGTGCCAGCAGCGTAGTTACCGGGTCCCAGTACTTC. This translates into CASSVVTGSQYF.

This clonotype has at least ten counts. V is TRBV7-2 and J is TRBJ2-7; D ambiguous. The CDR3 extends over 12 amino acids. The germline V gene has CDR1 SGHTA and CDR2 FQGNSA. With 5 bases removed from V and 7 bases from J, the gap between germline ends came to 12 bases. The CDR3 loop is CASSPEVGEQYF. CDR3 DNA: TGTGCCAGCAGCCCAGAGGTCGGGGAGCAGTACTTC.

The chain recombines TRBV12-5 with TRBJ2-3; 7 bases agree with TRBD1. V lost 4 bases to trimming and J lost 6 bases; unmatched junction nucleotides: 10. Germline loops: CDR1 LGHNT, CDR2 FRNRAP. This CDR3 spans 15 amino acids. The CDR3 spells CASGSSTGARDTQYF. Here the CDR3 DNA reads TGTGCTAGTGGTTCCTCAACAGGGGCGAGGGATACGCAGTATTTT.

With respect to this clonotype: At one end, the junction sequence differs from germline, possibly due to a read error. The V call is TRBV28, the J call TRBJ1-2; 7 bases are shared with TRBD1. Germline CDR1 reads MDHEN; CDR2 reads SYDVKM. The length of the CDR3 is 11 residues. CDR3 in amino acids: CASRQGYVYTF. The CDR3 nucleotides read TGTGCCAGCCGACAGGGTTATGTCTACACCTTC.

The genes are TRBV29-1 and TRBJ2-1, with D maybe TRBD1 (7 bases). The CDR3 extends over 15 amino acids. From germline, CDR1 is SQVTM and CDR2 ANQGSEA. Trimming removed 5 bases from V and 0 bases from J, with 14 bases in between. In DNA form, the CDR3 reads TGCAGCGTTAGGTGGGGGGACAGCTCCTACAATGAGCAGTTCTTC. Translating gives CSVRWGDSSYNEQFF.